This T cell receptor (beta chain) was identified in a study of OX40 agonist ivuxolimab in advanced cancers. Clones were sequenced by immunoSEQ multiplex PCR, and TCRdb holds only the in-frame ones, with some missing. This sample has more than 50,000 clones, with around 87% found just once. The sequences come from CD4+ or CD8+ T cells sorted from blood, collected in a trial of the OX40 agonist ivuxolimab. This sequence was found in an adult with an advanced solid tumor such as melanoma, head and neck, liver or kidney cancer.

The CDR3 coding sequence is TGTGCCAGCAGGGATACTGAAGCTTTCTTT. Translated: CASRDTEAFF. The chain combines TRBV7-9 with TRBJ1-1; the D is unclear. V shed 6 bases and J shed 5 bases, with 4 bases lying between them. The CDR3 contains 10 residues. The germline V gene encodes CDR1 SEHNR and CDR2 FQNEAQ (reference sequence).